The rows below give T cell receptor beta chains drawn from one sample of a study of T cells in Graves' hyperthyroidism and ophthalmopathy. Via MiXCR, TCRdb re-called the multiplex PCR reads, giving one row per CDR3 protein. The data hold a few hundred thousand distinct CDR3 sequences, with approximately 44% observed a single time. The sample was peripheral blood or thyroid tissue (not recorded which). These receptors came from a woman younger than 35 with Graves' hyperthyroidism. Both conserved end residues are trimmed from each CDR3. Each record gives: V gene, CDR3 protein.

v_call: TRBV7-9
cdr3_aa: ASSPRSSGGGYGYT

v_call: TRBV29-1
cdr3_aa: SVAAGDRGNEKLF

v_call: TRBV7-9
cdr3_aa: ASSHPEQETQY

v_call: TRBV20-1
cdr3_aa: SVRDGGEQY

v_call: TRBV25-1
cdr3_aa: ASSYSMPGDGYT

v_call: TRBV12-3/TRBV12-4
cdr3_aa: ASSFGRVTGELF

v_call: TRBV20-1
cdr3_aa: SARDRAVYEQY

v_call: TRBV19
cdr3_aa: ASSITGYFPEAF

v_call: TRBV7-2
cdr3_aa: ASSRDGVRNEKLF

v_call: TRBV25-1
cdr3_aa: ASSGTGRGDYEQY

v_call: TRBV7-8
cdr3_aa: ASSYGQEGTGELF

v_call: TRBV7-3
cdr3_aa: ASSLILGTEAF

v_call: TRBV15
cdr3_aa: ATSRVAHSGYGYT

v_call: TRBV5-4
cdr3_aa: ASSLRDGGAGELF

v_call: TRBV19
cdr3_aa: ASSISRYGYT

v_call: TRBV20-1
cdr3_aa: SAIGGTNEKLF

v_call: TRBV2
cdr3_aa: ASSPGLEGETQY

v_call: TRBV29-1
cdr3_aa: SVEWTAGTEA

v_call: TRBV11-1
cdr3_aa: ARAGHLQAQH

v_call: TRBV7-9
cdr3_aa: ASNPFVGEKLF

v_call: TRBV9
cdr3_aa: ASSRGEPGELF

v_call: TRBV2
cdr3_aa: ASSDQEGGETQY

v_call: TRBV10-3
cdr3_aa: AISLAGGQYEQY

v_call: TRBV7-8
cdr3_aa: ASSYSFQGNSYEQY